Listed below are T cell receptor beta chains from one sample, sequenced in a study of low-dose radiotherapy and immunotherapy resistance in tumors. MiXCR was run by TCRdb on the reads, yielding one entry per CDR3 protein. The profile shows about 30,000 distinct CDR3 sequences, approximately 49% of them singletons. The sample consisted of PBMCs, taken after low-dose radiotherapy plus immunotherapy. The receptors originated from a male donor with gallbladder cancer. Each CDR3 is given with its conserved first and last residue. D genes are given only for firm matches. For some rows the clone size is stated as once, few or many, or as a class when expanded; others skip it.

CASSLSTANTGELFF | TGCGCCAGCAGCTTGTCAACAGCGAACACCGGGGAGCTGTTTTTT | NA | TRBJ2-2 | TRBV5-1 | many
CASSLVSGGATNTGELFF | TGCGCCAGCAGCTTGGTTAGCGGGGGGGCCACCAACACCGGGGAGCTGTTTTTT | TRBD2 | TRBJ2-2 | TRBV5-1 | NA
CASSPLPGMGTYEQYF | TGTGCCAGCAGCCCCCTACCGGGGATGGGAACCTACGAGCAGTACTTC | NA | TRBJ2-7 | TRBV3-1 | once
CASSISGSSYNEQFF | TGCGCCAGCAGCATTAGCGGGAGCTCCTACAATGAGCAGTTCTTC | TRBD2 | TRBJ2-1 | TRBV5-1 | NA
CASSLVQTAFYEQYF | TGTGCCAGCAGCTTGGTACAAACGGCCTTCTACGAGCAGTACTTC | NA | TRBJ2-7 | TRBV5-5 | NA
CASSLTSGSYNEQFF | TGTGCCAGCAGTCTCACTAGCGGCTCCTACAATGAGCAGTTCTTC | TRBD2 | TRBJ2-1 | TRBV6-2/TRBV6-3 | medium-sized
CASSLWVTEAFF | TGTGCCAGCAGCCTATGGGTCACTGAAGCTTTCTTT | NA | TRBJ1-1 | TRBV7-2 | many
CSARDFRGAKNIQYF | TGCAGTGCTAGAGATTTCCGGGGAGCCAAAAACATTCAGTACTTC | NA | TRBJ2-4 | TRBV20-1 | NA
CATKLGGEETQYF | TGTGCCACCAAACTCGGGGGGGAAGAGACCCAGTACTTC | TRBD2 | TRBJ2-5 | TRBV2 | NA
CASSPEIAGNTIYF | TGTGCCAGCTCACCAGAGATAGCCGGAAACACCATATATTTT | NA | TRBJ1-3 | TRBV18 | many
CASSHPTVYEQYF | TGTGCCAGCAGCCATCCGACGGTCTACGAGCAGTACTTC | NA | TRBJ2-7 | TRBV14 | NA
CSARGGAVADTQYF | TGCAGTGCGCGCGGGGGGGCCGTCGCAGATACGCAGTATTTT | TRBD2 | TRBJ2-3 | TRBV20-1 | NA
CSVVGQGPYEQYF | TGCAGCGTTGTGGGACAGGGGCCCTACGAGCAGTACTTC | TRBD1 | TRBJ2-7 | TRBV29-1 | many
CASMSRLEKLFF | TGTGCCAGCATGTCCAGGCTTGAAAAACTGTTTTTT | NA | TRBJ1-4 | TRBV2 | few
CSARTKRTSGAYNEQFF | TGCAGTGCTAGAACAAAAAGAACTAGCGGGGCCTACAATGAGCAGTTCTTC | TRBD2 | TRBJ2-1 | TRBV20-1 | NA
CASSVAGAGEFRITGELFF | TGTGCCAGCAGCGTTGCCGGGGCAGGGGAGTTTCGGATCACCGGGGAGCTGTTTTTT | NA | TRBJ2-2 | TRBV9 | NA
CAWSRGGQEYF | TGTGCCTGGAGCCGAGGAGGGCAGGAGTACTTC | NA | TRBJ2-5 | TRBV30 | many
CASRSTGDTQYF | TGTGCCAGCAGATCGACAGGGGATACGCAGTATTTT | TRBD1 | TRBJ2-3 | TRBV5-6 | many
CASSRRQLPRFYNEQFF | TGTGCCAGCAGCCGAAGACAGCTCCCTCGGTTTTACAATGAGCAGTTCTTC | NA | TRBJ2-1 | TRBV7-2 | NA
CSAPSPGGADTQYF | TGCAGTGCTCCCTCGCCGGGGGGGGCAGATACGCAGTATTTT | TRBD2 | TRBJ2-3 | TRBV20-1 | NA
CASSKAGTDTQYF | TGTGCCAGCAGTAAGGCAGGCACAGATACGCAGTATTTT | NA | TRBJ2-3 | TRBV28 | few
CASRRTPGAYEQYF | TGTGCCAGCAGAAGGACTCCGGGGGCCTACGAGCAGTACTTC | NA | TRBJ2-7 | TRBV28 | NA
CASHPSGARSEAFF | TGTGCCAGCCATCCTTCGGGGGCGCGGTCTGAAGCTTTCTTT | NA | TRBJ1-1 | TRBV6-2/TRBV6-3 | medium-sized
CAISESDAEGRGYTF | TGTGCCATCAGTGAGTCGGACGCCGAGGGGCGAGGCTACACCTTC | NA | TRBJ1-2 | TRBV10-3 | NA
CASSQMGHSTDTQYF | TGTGCCAGCAGCCAAATGGGGCACAGCACAGATACGCAGTATTTT | NA | TRBJ2-3 | TRBV14 | medium-sized
CATLRQGANNEQFF | TGTGCCACTCTCAGACAGGGGGCTAACAATGAGCAGTTCTTC | TRBD1 | TRBJ2-1 | TRBV6-2/TRBV6-3 | once
CASSSGDGPSNSNQPQHF | TGTGCCAGCAGCAGTGGGGACGGACCTTCCAACTCCAATCAGCCCCAGCATTTT | NA | TRBJ1-5 | TRBV7-7 | NA
CAKRQGADTEAFF | TGTGCCAAACGCCAGGGGGCCGACACTGAAGCTTTCTTT | TRBD1 | TRBJ1-1 | TRBV7-9 | many
CASSRGLAADYEQYF | TGCGCCAGCAGCCGCGGACTAGCGGCCGATTACGAGCAGTACTTC | TRBD2 | TRBJ2-7 | TRBV5-1 | NA
CASSRLVGDNEQFF | TGTGCCAGCAGCAGACTAGTTGGGGACAATGAGCAGTTCTTC | NA | TRBJ2-1 | TRBV6-5 | NA
CASSLRGQATYGYTF | TGTGCCAGCAGCCTCCGGGGACAGGCTACCTATGGCTACACCTTC | TRBD1 | TRBJ1-2 | TRBV5-4 | medium-sized
CASSQERGIAKNIQYF | TGCGCCAGCAGCCAAGAGAGAGGTATAGCCAAAAACATTCAGTACTTC | NA | TRBJ2-4 | TRBV4-1 | NA
CASSPLGLRNEKLFF | TGTGCCAGCTCACCCTTGGGACTTAGGAATGAAAAACTGTTTTTT | NA | TRBJ1-4 | TRBV18 | NA
CATSALGSTEQYF | TGTGCCACCAGCGCTCTAGGGAGTACCGAGCAGTACTTC | NA | TRBJ2-7 | TRBV15 | medium-sized
CASSFGGRADTQYF | TGTGCCAGCAGTTTCGGCGGGAGGGCAGATACGCAGTATTTT | TRBD2 | TRBJ2-3 | TRBV28 | NA
CASTRRGEAFF | TGTGCCAGCACCCGCAGGGGTGAAGCTTTCTTT | NA | TRBJ1-1 | TRBV27 | NA
CASSFVGGDNEQFF | TGCGCCAGCAGCTTTGTGGGTGGGGACAATGAGCAGTTCTTC | NA | TRBJ2-1 | TRBV5-1 | many